This entry features one TCR beta chain sequence. The CDR3 is made up of 17 amino acids. Germline V CDR1 and CDR2: LNHDA, SQIVND (reference sequence). J was trimmed by 2 bases and V by 5 bases; bases with no gene match: 10. Original processing notes: Quantification of nucleated cells was approximated via reference gene primer amplification. Clones were sequenced by immunoSEQ multiplex PCR, and TCRdb holds only the in-frame ones, with some missing. V and J calls and clone size are those listed in that table; D and trimming were worked out from the DNA. The sample holds more than 70,000 clones, 60% to 85% seen once. This specimen comes from a study of blood T cell repertoires in COVID-19. Study summary: There were acute and convalescent COVID-19 samples, and they came from the United States, Italy and Spain. Nucleic acid was either cDNA or gDNA, and it came from T cells, B-cell-depleted T cells, or PBMCs.

The sequenced sample consisted of peripheral blood. The clonotype originates from a human donor in a cohort sampled during active COVID-19. The V gene is TRBV19, the J gene TRBJ2-3; 10 bases match TRBD2. CDR3 sequence reads: CASSPYSGGFNTDTQYF. Here the CDR3 DNA reads TGTGCCAGTAGTCCTTATAGCGGGGGGTTTAACACAGATACGCAGTATTTT.